Presented here are 22 T cell receptor beta chains from one specimen sequenced in a study of blood T cell repertoires in COVID-19. Profiled with immunoSEQ multiplex PCR; TCRdb holds only in-frame clones, not every one. This table has 400,000 to 450,000 clones, 80% to 90% appearing once. Sequences were obtained from peripheral blood. These receptors were taken from a man aged 18 to 30 with COVID-19, enrolled during active disease.

The V and J genes are TRBV6-1 and TRBJ2-5; D perhaps matches TRBD1 (5 bases). From germline, CDR1 is MNHNS and CDR2 SASEGT. This CDR3 is 13 amino acids long. Between the trimmed V and J ends, which lost 2 bases and 6 bases, there was a span of 10 bases. This CDR3 is CASSERGRKTQYF. The CDR3 DNA reads TGTGCCAGCAGTGAAAGGGGTAGGAAGACCCAGTACTTC.

The chain employs TRBV27 and TRBJ2-3; D possibly corresponds to TRBD2 (6 bases). This CDR3 is 15 amino acids long. CDR1 is MNHEY and CDR2 is SMNVEV in the germline V gene (reference sequence). The V and J ends lost 5 bases and 10 bases respectively, with 22 bases between them. CDR3 residues: CASSPSASRLEAQYF. The CDR3 DNA sequence: TGTGCCAGCAGTCCTAGCGCCTCTCGCCTGGAGGCGCAGTATTTT.

The chain joins TRBV6-5 to TRBJ1-5; D uncertain. Germline lookup yields CDR1 MNHEY and CDR2 SVGAGI. The CDR3 has 15 residues. V was pared by 6 bases and J by 0 bases, with 12 bases between. The CDR3 region has the DNA TGTGCCAGCAGCCGAGGCTTCTATAGCAATCAGCCCCAGCATTTT. Amino acid sequence: CASSRGFYSNQPQHF.

The rearrangement uses TRBV29-1 and TRBJ2-1, with 8 bases identical to TRBD2. There are 15 residues in the CDR3. Germline V lookup: CDR1 SQVTM, CDR2 ANQGSEA. V shed 7 bases, J shed 0 bases, and the junction held 8 bases outside the gene matches. CDR3 region: CSARTSSSSYNEQFF. The CDR3 bases are TGCAGCGCACGGACTAGCTCTAGCTCCTACAATGAGCAGTTCTTC.

This clone has only one observation. The V gene is TRBV5-1, the J gene TRBJ2-1; 8 bases are a match to TRBD2. CDR3 length equals 15 residues. J was trimmed by 3 bases and V by 4 bases; bases with no gene match: 6. Germline V gives CDR1 SGHRS, CDR2 YFSETQ. Here the CDR3 DNA reads TGCGCCAGCAGCACTAGCGGAGAACTCTACAATGAGCAGTTCTTC. This codes for CASSTSGELYNEQFF.

This clone was picked up a small number of times. The genes are TRBV27 and TRBJ2-7, with a tentative D call TRBD2 (5 bases). CDR3 length: 16 amino acids. V shed 2 bases and J shed 5 bases, with 19 bases lying between them. Per the germline V gene, CDR1 is MNHEY and CDR2 is SMNVEV (reference sequence). The CDR3 region is CASSLGGPHVGHEQYF. The CDR3 DNA reads TGTGCCAGCAGTTTAGGAGGACCCCACGTAGGCCACGAGCAGTACTTC.

This clone was seen only a few times. CDR3 sequence: CASSRGRRENHEQYF. CDR3 in DNA: TGTGCCAGCAGCCGCGGTAGGCGGGAGAACCACGAGCAGTACTTC. This chain uses TRBV28 with TRBJ2-7, with 7 bases lining up with TRBD2. Germline values: CDR1 MDHEN, CDR2 SYDVKM. Trimming at V came to 6 bases and at J to 5 bases, leaving 13 bases not matched to a gene. The CDR3 covers 15 residues.

The chain uses TRBV9 and TRBJ1-2; a possible D gene is TRBD1 (6 bases). CDR1 and CDR2 (germline): SGDLS, YYNGEE. V lost 3 bases, J lost 8 bases, and 14 bases lay in between. This CDR3 region has 13 residues. CDR3 DNA: TGTGCCAGCAGCGACCTGGGACACCCGGGCTACACCTTC. Protein: CASSDLGHPGYTF.

The chain combines TRBV25-1 with TRBJ2-2, with 8 bases identical to TRBD1. V gave up 3 bases and J gave up 4 bases; unmatched junction bases: 4. The CDR3 loop spans 15 amino acids. Germline V CDR1 and CDR2: MGHDK, SYGVNS. This CDR3 reads CASSDPTGATGELFF. The CDR3 bases are TGTGCCAGCAGTGACCCGACAGGGGCCACCGGGGAGCTGTTTTTT.

The chain carries TRBV2 and TRBJ1-6; 7 bases map to TRBD1. Trimming cost V 7 bases and J 8 bases; bases outside gene matches: 11. This CDR3 comprises 15 residues. CDR1 is SNHLY, CDR2 FYNNEI, per germline. CDR3 DNA sequence: TGTGCCAGCAATCGTAACAGGGGTTCGCATTCACCCCTCCACTTT. It is translated as CASNRNRGSHSPLHF.

The chain uses TRBV5-6 and TRBJ2-3; 9 bases agree with TRBD2. CDR3 length equals 15 residues. From germline, CDR1 is SGHDT and CDR2 YYEEEE. Trimming cost V 0 bases and J 4 bases; bases outside gene matches: 3. This CDR3 reads CASSLASSGADTQYF. Here the CDR3 DNA reads TGTGCCAGCAGCTTGGCGTCTAGCGGGGCAGATACGCAGTATTTT.

This chain joins TRBV2 and TRBJ2-5; the match to TRBD2 covers 9 bases. The CDR3 contains 16 residues. Germline V gene sequence: CDR1 SNHLY, CDR2 FYNNEI. The ends lost 6 bases at V and 2 bases at J; junction bases unmatched: 10. The CDR3 bases are TGTGCCAGCAGCTTAAGCGGGAGGCCAGGTCAAGAGACCCAGTACTTC. The encoded protein is CASSLSGRPGQETQYF.

J is TRBJ2-7 and V is TRBV12-3 or TRBV12-4; TRBD2 agrees at 8 bases. This CDR3 has 13 amino acids. The V and J ends lost 3 bases and 3 bases, in that order; junction bases with no gene match: 1. In DNA, the CDR3 is TGTGCCAGCAGTTTCGGGACTAGCTACGAGCAGTACTTC. It is translated as CASSFGTSYEQYF.

The rearrangement links TRBV19 to TRBJ2-1; TRBD2 matches 10 bases. V shed 4 bases, J shed 9 bases, and the junction held 27 bases outside the gene matches. The CDR3 loop spans 21 amino acids. Germline-derived CDR1 and CDR2 are LNHDA and SQIVND (reference sequence). In nucleotides, the CDR3 is TGTGCCAGTAGTAGGGGAGAAGAGGGGGAGCTCTACGGGACTAGCGAGGGTGAGCAGTTCTTC. Translation gives CASSRGEEGELYGTSEGEQFF.

CDR3 protein: CASRPGTGPREAFF. In DNA form, the CDR3 reads TGCGCCAGTCGCCCCGGGACAGGGCCTCGTGAAGCTTTCTTT. The chain is built from TRBV4-1 and TRBJ1-1; 9 bases are shared with TRBD1. Trimming at V came to 9 bases and at J to 7 bases, leaving 12 bases not matched to a gene. Germline V gene sequence: CDR1 MGHRA, CDR2 YSYEKL. The CDR3 spans 14 residues.

This sequence joins TRBV11-2 and TRBJ1-6; 8 nucleotides agree with TRBD1. The length of the CDR3 is 13 residues. Germline V gives CDR1 SGHAT, CDR2 FQNNGV. V lost 3 bases to trimming and J lost 10 bases; unmatched junction nucleotides: 2. The CDR3, as DNA: TGTGCCAGCAGCTTGGACAGGGTGTCACCCCTCCACTTT. This encodes CASSLDRVSPLHF.

V is TRBV9 and J is TRBJ2-5, with 7 bases that match TRBD2. Germline values: CDR1 SGDLS, CDR2 YYNGEE. This CDR3 has 16 amino acids. The ends lost 2 bases at V and 1 base at J; junction bases unmatched: 8. The CDR3 here is CASSVQVASGQETQYF. The CDR3 DNA sequence: TGTGCCAGCAGCGTGCAGGTGGCTAGCGGCCAAGAGACCCAGTACTTC.

The rearrangement uses TRBV6-6 and TRBJ1-2; 9 bases fit TRBD1. Losses at the gene ends were 7 bases for V and 8 bases for J; bases not matched to a gene: 11. Looked up from germline, CDR1 is MNHNY and CDR2 is SVGAGI (reference sequence). This CDR3 is built from 14 residues. For the CDR3, the DNA is TGTGCCAGCACCATAACCGGGACAGGGACCGGCTACACCTTC. Protein: CASTITGTGTGYTF.

The DNA of the CDR3 is TGTGCCATCCGGCGGGAGGGCCGGGGGACCTACGAGCAGTACTTC. Translation gives CAIRREGRGTYEQYF. The chain employs TRBV10-3 and TRBJ2-7, with 9 bases lining up with TRBD2. This CDR3 comprises 15 residues. Trimming removed 8 bases from V and 2 bases from J; junction bases left unmatched: 10. Per the germline V gene, CDR1 is ENHRY and CDR2 is SYGVKD.

V usage is TRBV27 and J usage is TRBJ1-2; no definite D call. V lost 3 bases, J lost 1 base, and 6 bases lay in between. The CDR3 consists of 13 residues. Per germline, CDR1 MNHEY and CDR2 SMNVEV (reference sequence). CDR3 residues: CASSFGSNYGYTF. The CDR3 coding sequence is TGTGCCAGCAGTTTCGGGAGTAACTATGGCTACACCTTC.

V is TRBV4-1 and J is TRBJ2-3; tentative D call: TRBD1 (5 bases). The germline gives CDR1 MGHRA, CDR2 YSYEKL. The CDR3 covers 14 residues. Trimming stripped 1 base from V and 3 bases from J, with 8 bases between. The CDR3: CASSQVSGTDTQYF. In DNA, the CDR3 is TGCGCCAGCAGCCAAGTTTCAGGGACAGATACGCAGTATTTT.

This clone was observed a single time. The J gene is TRBJ1-2, the V gene TRBV5-1; 8 positions match TRBD1. The CDR3 is 15 amino acids. CDR1 is SGHRS and CDR2 is YFSETQ in the germline V gene. J was trimmed by 4 bases and V by 6 bases; bases with no gene match: 11. The CDR3 nucleotides read TGCGCCAGCACCGCGGGAACAGGGGGATTCTATGGCTACACCTTC. Protein product: CASTAGTGGFYGYTF.